The 17 T cell receptor beta chains below come from one sample, sequenced in a study of cytomegalovirus exposure and HLA in healthy donors. The PCR was carried out with 60 Vbeta primers and 13 Jbeta primers. Assay: immunoSEQ multiplex PCR; the TCRdb copy retains only in-frame clones and omits some. The sample includes about 130,000 clones, 60% to 85% of them seen just once. Sequencing was performed on PBMCs. These receptors were taken from a woman aged 40 to 49 in good health and CMV-seronegative.

V usage is TRBV19 and J usage is TRBJ2-2; D possibly corresponds to TRBD1 (5 bases). Trimming stripped 5 bases from V and 3 bases from J, with 10 bases between. From germline, CDR1 is LNHDA and CDR2 SQIVND (reference sequence). The CDR3 loop spans 14 amino acids. DNA for the CDR3: TGTGCCAGTAGTCAGCAGGGCGACACCGGGGAGCTGTTTTTT. Its translation: CASSQQGDTGELFF.

This chain links TRBV7-8 with TRBJ2-7, with 7 bases lining up with TRBD1. After removal of 1 base from V and 4 bases from J, the junction contained 4 bases not matched to a gene. Germline CDR1 and CDR2: SGHVS and FQNEAQ. This CDR3 has 14 amino acids. CDR3 coding DNA: TGTGCCAGCAGCTTAGGAAGACAGGGTTACGAGCAGTACTTC. It specifies CASSLGRQGYEQYF.

The chain joins TRBV9 to TRBJ1-2; TRBD1 matches 8 bases. The CDR3 extends over 13 amino acids. The junction had 0 bases not matched to a gene; V was cut back by 0 bases and J by 5 bases. CDR1 SGDLS and CDR2 YYNGEE come from the germline V gene. Here the CDR3 DNA reads TGTGCCAGCAGCGTAGACAGGGGGTATGGCTACACCTTC. This encodes CASSVDRGYGYTF.

The chain is built from TRBV6-1 and TRBJ1-5, with 8 bases aligning to TRBD1. CDR3 size: 14 residues. Germline CDR1 and CDR2: MNHNS and SASEGT. The V and J ends lost 5 bases and 4 bases, in that order; junction bases with no gene match: 4. The CDR3 nucleotides are TGTGCCAGCAGTAGGACAGGGACTAATCAGCCCCAGCATTTT. This codes for CASSRTGTNQPQHF.

The V and J genes are TRBV30 and TRBJ1-4; 8 bases align to TRBD1. Germline V gene lookup returns CDR1 GTSNPN and CDR2 SVGIG (reference sequence). V trimming: 2 bases; J trimming: 8 bases; junction bases outside the gene matches: 7. This CDR3 comprises 14 residues. In DNA, the CDR3 is TGTGCCTGGAGTTCCGGACAGGGAGGGGAAAAACTGTTTTTT. Translating it yields CAWSSGQGGEKLFF.

This clone has a single count. J is TRBJ1-3 and V is TRBV29-1; D call uncertain. CDR1 is SQVTM, CDR2 ANQGSEA, per germline. There are 14 residues in the CDR3. V lost 4 bases, J lost 2 bases, and 12 bases lay in between. CDR3 loop: CSVAVRGAGNTIYF. In DNA, the CDR3 is TGCAGCGTTGCGGTCCGGGGAGCTGGAAACACCATATATTTT.

The gene calls are TRBV5-1 and TRBJ1-1; D is undetermined. The CDR3 loop spans 12 amino acids. Germline V gives CDR1 SGHRS, CDR2 YFSETQ. V lost 0 bases to trimming and J lost 10 bases, with 10 bases between them. This CDR3 reads CASSLEIGRAFF. In DNA form, the CDR3 reads TGCGCCAGCAGCTTGGAAATCGGGAGAGCTTTCTTT. Full variable domain (remainder filled in from reference TRBV5-1 and TRBJ1-1): KAGVTQTPRYLIKTRGQQVTLSCSPISGHRSVSWYQQTPGQGLQFLFEYFSETQRNKGNFPGRFSGRQFSNSRSEMNVSTLELGDSALYLCASSLEIGRAFFGQGTRLTVV.

J is TRBJ2-7 and V is TRBV27, with 11 bases aligning to TRBD1. V was clipped by 4 bases and J by 4 bases; unmatched bases: 6. Germline CDR1 is MNHEY and CDR2 is SMNVEV (reference sequence). The CDR3 runs 15 residues. DNA for the CDR3: TGTGCCAGCAGTTCAACCGGGACAGGGGGGTACGAGCAGTACTTC. This codes for CASSSTGTGGYEQYF.

V usage is TRBV7-2 and J usage is TRBJ1-2; TRBD1 matches 8 bases. The CDR3 sequence is 14 residues long. V lost 4 bases and J lost 8; bases outside the gene matches: 9. Germline CDR1 is SGHTA and CDR2 is FQGNSA. DNA for the CDR3: TGTGCCAGCAGCTCTCAACTGACAGGGGCAGGCTACACCTTC. Translating it yields CASSSQLTGAGYTF.

The rearrangement uses TRBV28 and TRBJ2-1; tentative D call: TRBD2 (5 bases). The germline V gene encodes CDR1 MDHEN and CDR2 SYDVKM. V was clipped by 5 bases and J by 4 bases, with 12 bases between them. The CDR3 is 14 amino acids. CDR3 bases: TGTGCCAGCAGTCCGCGGAGCGGTTACAATGAGCAGTTCTTC. It specifies CASSPRSGYNEQFF.

V usage is TRBV9 and J usage is TRBJ2-5; D is ambiguous. V was cut by 0 bases and J by 0 bases, with 6 bases left in between. Germline assignment: CDR1 SGDLS and CDR2 YYNGEE. The CDR3 covers 14 residues. This chain's CDR3 is CASSVVPNQETQYF. In nucleotides, the CDR3 is TGTGCCAGCAGCGTAGTCCCTAACCAAGAGACCCAGTACTTC. Full variable domain (outside the CDR3, taken from reference TRBV9 and TRBJ2-5): DSGVTQTPKHLITATGQRVTLRCSPRSGDLSVYWYQQSLDQGLQFLIQYYNGEERAKGNILERFSAQQFPDLHSELNLSSLELGDSALYFCASSVVPNQETQYFGPGTRLLVL.

This chain connects TRBV10-3 to TRBJ2-7, with D possibly being TRBD1 (6 bases). CDR1 ENHRY and CDR2 SYGVKD come from the germline V gene. V was clipped by 10 bases and J by 5 bases, with 15 bases between them. This CDR3 is built from 12 residues. The CDR3 DNA reads as TGTGCCACACAGGGTCGGGGAGACGAGCAGTACTTC. It yields the protein CATQGRGDEQYF.

The V gene is TRBV6-5, the J gene TRBJ1-1; TRBD1 aligns across 7 bases. The CDR3 sequence is 15 residues long. CDR1 and CDR2 from the germline V gene are MNHEY and SVGAGI. V lost 6 bases and J lost 3; bases outside the gene matches: 10. As DNA, the CDR3 is TGTGCCAGCAGGACAGGGAAAAACGAGTACACTGAAGCTTTCTTT. Residues: CASRTGKNEYTEAFF.

The chain links TRBV27 to TRBJ2-1, with D unclear. Germline V gives CDR1 MNHEY, CDR2 SMNVEV (reference sequence). V lost 6 bases, J lost 4 bases, and 22 bases lay in between. The CDR3 covers 17 residues. Here the CDR3 reads CASSPTSSTVGYNEQFF. The CDR3, as DNA: TGTGCCAGCAGCCCAACCTCGTCAACAGTCGGTTACAATGAGCAGTTCTTC.

The chain carries TRBV2 and TRBJ1-5; D gene uncertain. The CDR3 loop spans 14 amino acids. V dropped 7 bases and J dropped 0 bases, with 10 bases sitting between them. Germline V CDR1 and CDR2: SNHLY, FYNNEI. The chain's CDR3 is CASKELYSNQPQHF. DNA for the CDR3: TGTGCCAGCAAAGAGCTATATAGCAATCAGCCCCAGCATTTT.

CDR3 region: CASSIPRGMSNQPQHF. CDR3 nucleotide sequence: TGTGCCAGTAGTATTCCCAGGGGGATGAGCAATCAGCCCCAGCATTTT. The chain has TRBV19 and TRBJ1-5; 7 positions match TRBD1. The V gene's germline CDR1 is LNHDA and CDR2 SQIVND (reference sequence). Trimming cost V 3 bases and J 1 base; bases outside gene matches: 6. The CDR3 has 16 amino acids. Drawing the rest from reference TRBV19 and TRBJ1-5, the complete variable domain is DGGITQSPKYLFRKEGQNVTLSCEQNLNHDAMYWYRQDPGQGLRLIYYSQIVNDFQKGDIAEGYSVSREKKESFPLTVTSAQKNPTAFYLCASSIPRGMSNQPQHFGDGTRLSIL.

The chain employs TRBV27 and TRBJ2-2, with D unresolved. The V gene lost 7 bases and the J gene lost 0 bases, with 12 bases spanning the gap. From germline, CDR1 is MNHEY and CDR2 SMNVEV (reference sequence). The CDR3 consists of 15 residues. CDR3 coding DNA: TGTGCCAGCAATCATTGGAGAACGAACACCGGGGAGCTGTTTTTT. Amino acids: CASNHWRTNTGELFF.